These 21 T cell receptor beta chains came from one sample sequenced in a study of blood T cell repertoires in COVID-19. Sequenced by immunoSEQ multiplex PCR; TCRdb stores in-frame clones only, minus some. The table has fewer than 200,000 clones, about 85% seen once; the top ten hold 7.5% to 8.5%. The sequenced material came from peripheral blood. These receptor sequences come from a woman in her fifties or sixties with COVID-19, enrolled during active disease.

This clone was found a few times. The CDR3, as DNA: TGTGCCATCAGCCCCGGGGCAAAGGGAGGGGGCTACACCTTC. This sequence encodes CAISPGAKGGGYTF. V and J are TRBV10-3 and TRBJ1-2, with D perhaps matching TRBD1 (5 bases). The CDR3 spans 14 residues. Germline assignment: CDR1 ENHRY and CDR2 SYGVKD. Deletions cut 6 bases from V and 8 bases from J, with 19 bases between.

The rearrangement links TRBV11-2 to TRBJ2-7; 13 positions match TRBD2. The germline V gene encodes CDR1 SGHAT and CDR2 FQNNGV. V was pared by 2 bases and J by 7 bases, with 8 bases of the junction left unmatched. This CDR3 spans 16 amino acids. The CDR3 reads CASSLNAGLAGEEQYV. The DNA of the CDR3 is TGTGCCAGCAGCTTAAACGCAGGACTAGCGGGGGAGGAGCAGTACGTC.

V and J are TRBV5-5 and TRBJ1-2; D remains unclear. Trimming pared 7 bases from V and 10 bases from J, leaving 14 bases between. CDR1 is SGHKS and CDR2 is YYEKEE in the germline V gene (reference sequence). This CDR3 is 11 amino acids long. CDR3 region: CASVFDSIYTF. The CDR3 DNA reads TGTGCCAGCGTATTCGACTCTATCTACACCTTC.

This clone has just one count. The chain is built from TRBV5-1 and TRBJ1-2, with 7 bases fitting TRBD1. V was pared by 0 bases and J by 5 bases, with 7 bases of the junction left unmatched. The CDR3 loop spans 15 amino acids. The germline V gene has CDR1 SGHRS and CDR2 YFSETQ. The DNA for the CDR3 is TGCGCCAGCAGCTTGGGTGCCGGGACAGTTTATGGCTACACCTTC. It specifies CASSLGAGTVYGYTF.

CDR3 protein: CASDRAHYGYTF. In nucleotides, the CDR3 is TGTGCCAGCGACAGGGCGCACTATGGCTACACCTTC. The chain uses TRBV12-3 or TRBV12-4 and TRBJ1-2, with 7 bases lining up with TRBD1. This CDR3 has 12 residues. Unmatched junction bases numbered 3, after V lost 8 bases and J lost 3 bases.

The gene calls are TRBV6-6 and TRBJ1-1; 10 bases align to TRBD1. The CDR3 is 14 amino acids. Losses at the gene ends were 4 bases for V and 4 bases for J; bases not matched to a gene: 3. Per germline, CDR1 MNHNY and CDR2 SVGAGI (reference sequence). For the CDR3, the DNA is TGTGCCAGCAGTTGGACAGGGGGTCGCACTGAAGCTTTCTTT. It specifies CASSWTGGRTEAFF.

V and J are TRBV6-5 and TRBJ2-7; D is possibly TRBD1 (8 bases). The CDR3 runs to 14 residues. Germline V lookup: CDR1 MNHEY, CDR2 SVGAGI. V was shortened by 8 bases and J by 3 bases, with 17 bases between the two germline ends. CDR3 sequence: CASATYRGGYEQYV. CDR3 DNA sequence: TGTGCCAGCGCGACTTACAGGGGGGGCTACGAGCAGTACGTC.

V usage is TRBV6-5 and J usage is TRBJ1-1, with TRBD1 matching 8 bases. The CDR3 length is 14 residues. The ends lost 0 bases at V and 7 bases at J; junction bases unmatched: 4. Looked up from germline, CDR1 is MNHEY and CDR2 is SVGAGI. The CDR3 nucleotides read TGTGCCAGCAGTTACTCGACAGGGGTGGATGAAGCTTTCTTT. Translation: CASSYSTGVDEAFF.

In its sample, this clone was seen once. The chain carries TRBV5-8 and TRBJ2-3; TRBD2 aligns across 7 bases. The CDR3 is 17 amino acids. The V gene end was trimmed by 3 bases and the J gene end by 4 bases; junction bases not matched to a gene: 14. Germline V gene sequence: CDR1 SGHTS, CDR2 YDEGEE. CDR3 amino acids: CASSSRRGQAGADTQYF. The CDR3 DNA follows: TGTGCCAGCAGCTCTCGACGTGGGCAGGCGGGGGCAGATACGCAGTATTTT.

V is TRBV6-1 and J is TRBJ2-1, with TRBD1 matching over 7 bases. The germline V gene has CDR1 MNHNS and CDR2 SASEGT. The CDR3 loop spans 14 amino acids. V lost 0 bases, J lost 6 bases, and 2 bases stayed unmatched. CDR3 loop: CASSEAGGPNEQFF. For the CDR3, the DNA is TGTGCCAGCAGTGAAGCAGGGGGCCCCAATGAGCAGTTCTTC.

V usage is TRBV6-6 and J usage is TRBJ2-5, with a tentative D call TRBD2 (5 bases). Per the germline V gene, CDR1 is MNHNY and CDR2 is SVGAGI (reference sequence). The CDR3 loop spans 15 amino acids. V gave up 0 bases and J gave up 3 bases, with 11 bases separating them. Here the CDR3 reads CASSYSSVGKETQYF. The CDR3 bases are TGTGCCAGCAGTTACTCTAGCGTCGGTAAAGAGACCCAGTACTTC.

The chain has TRBV24-1 and TRBJ2-6; TRBD1 might be the D (6 bases). The CDR3 spans 15 residues. Germline CDR1 reads KGHDR; CDR2 reads SFDVKD. Trimming removed 6 bases from V and 2 bases from J, with 10 bases in between. The CDR3 coding sequence is TGTGCCACCAGTATCGGGACACCTGGGGCCAACGTCCTGACTTTC. Its protein product is CATSIGTPGANVLTF.

This chain links TRBV5-1 with TRBJ2-7; no clear D. The V end was cut by 7 bases, the J end by 5 bases, with 16 bases between. CDR3 length: 13 residues. The V gene's germline CDR1 is SGHRS and CDR2 YFSETQ. CDR3 in DNA: TGCGCCAGCGCCAGATTAACAGAGCACGAGCAGTACTTC. It specifies CASARLTEHEQYF.

This sequence joins TRBV2 and TRBJ1-1, with unresolved D. Germline CDR1 SNHLY, CDR2 FYNNEI. The CDR3 is 14 amino acids. V lost 3 bases and J lost 5, with 13 bases in between. This CDR3 reads CASSDRGFRTEAFF. The CDR3 region has the DNA TGTGCCAGCAGTGACAGAGGGTTCAGGACTGAAGCTTTCTTT.

The chain employs TRBV12-5 and TRBJ2-5; no clear D gene. CDR3 length: 14 residues. Germline CDR1 is LGHNT and CDR2 is FRNRAP. Trimming took off 2 bases at V and 5 bases at J, with 12 bases between the two ends. This CDR3 reads CASGLPRGVETQYF. In DNA form, the CDR3 reads TGTGCTAGTGGTTTGCCTCGCGGCGTGGAGACCCAGTACTTC.

This chain joins TRBV2 and TRBJ2-1; TRBD2 matches at 11 bases. After removal of 5 bases from V and 9 bases from J, the junction contained 9 bases not matched to a gene. Germline lookup yields CDR1 SNHLY and CDR2 FYNNEI. CDR3 size: 15 residues. CDR3: CASSPTSGRSGEQFF. In DNA form, the CDR3 reads TGTGCCAGCAGTCCCACTAGCGGGAGAAGTGGTGAGCAGTTCTTC.

This chain connects TRBV5-6 to TRBJ2-3; 9 positions match TRBD2. Germline V CDR1 and CDR2: SGHDT, YYEEEE. The CDR3 sequence is 17 residues long. The junction had 9 bases not matched to a gene; V was cut back by 2 bases and J by 2 bases. DNA for the CDR3: TGTGCCAGCAGCTTTTATGGTAGCGGGGGTTTCACAGATACGCAGTATTTT. Translating it yields CASSFYGSGGFTDTQYF.

The gene calls are TRBV5-1 and TRBJ1-1; unclear D gene. Trimming took 7 bases from V and 0 from J, leaving 22 bases between them. This CDR3 region has 17 residues. The germline V gene has CDR1 SGHRS and CDR2 YFSETQ. The CDR3 is CASSSRVGGGLNTEAFF. The CDR3 DNA sequence: TGCGCCAGCTCCTCTAGGGTCGGTGGAGGTTTGAACACTGAAGCTTTCTTT.

The chain joins TRBV5-1 to TRBJ2-1, with 11 bases matching TRBD1. Per germline, CDR1 SGHRS and CDR2 YFSETQ. V trimming: 3 bases; J trimming: 4 bases; junction bases outside the gene matches: 3. The CDR3 covers 15 residues. The CDR3: CASSSGTGGYNEQFF. The CDR3 DNA reads as TGCGCCAGCAGCTCCGGGACAGGGGGTTACAATGAGCAGTTCTTC.

The chain combines TRBV7-8 with TRBJ1-6, with a weak D call TRBD1 (6 bases). V gave up 7 bases and J gave up 10 bases, with 14 bases separating them. The CDR3 totals 13 residues. CDR1 SGHVS and CDR2 FQNEAQ come from the germline V gene. The CDR3 coding sequence is TGTGCCAGCACCGAAGGGGGGGAGTCACCCCTCCACTTT. It encodes CASTEGGESPLHF.

V gene TRBV12-5 combines with J gene TRBJ2-1; possible D gene TRBD1, 5 bases. V lost 1 base and J lost 0, with 13 bases in between. CDR1 is LGHNT, CDR2 FRNRAP, per germline. This CDR3 spans 17 amino acids. The CDR3 bases are TGTGCTAGTGGTTTGGGACAGTCTTATAGCTCCTACAATGAGCAGTTCTTC. Protein: CASGLGQSYSSYNEQFF. Full variable domain (rest looked up from reference TRBV12-5 and TRBJ2-1): DARVTQTPRHKVTEMGQEVTMRCQPILGHNTVFWYRQTMMQGLELLAYFRNRAPLDDSGMPKDRFSAEMPDATLATLKIQPSEPRDSAVYFCASGLGQSYSSYNEQFFGPGTRLTVL.